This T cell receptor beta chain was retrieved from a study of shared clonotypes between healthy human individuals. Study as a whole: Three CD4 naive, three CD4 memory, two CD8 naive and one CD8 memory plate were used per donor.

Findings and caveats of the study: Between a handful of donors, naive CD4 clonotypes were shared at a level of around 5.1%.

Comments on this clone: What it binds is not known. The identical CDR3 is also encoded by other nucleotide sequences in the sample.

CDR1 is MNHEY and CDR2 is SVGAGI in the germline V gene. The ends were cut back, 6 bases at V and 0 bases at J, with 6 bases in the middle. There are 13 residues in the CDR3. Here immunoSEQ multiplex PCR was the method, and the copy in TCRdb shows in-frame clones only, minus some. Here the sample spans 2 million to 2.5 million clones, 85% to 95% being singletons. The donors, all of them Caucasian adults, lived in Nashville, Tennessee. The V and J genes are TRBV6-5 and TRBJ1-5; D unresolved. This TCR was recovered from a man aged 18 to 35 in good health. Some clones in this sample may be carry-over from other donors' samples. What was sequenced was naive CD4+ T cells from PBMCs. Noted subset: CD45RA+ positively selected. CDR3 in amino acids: CASRGRSNQPQHF. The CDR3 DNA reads TGTGCCAGCAGGGGCCGTAGCAATCAGCCCCAGCATTTT.